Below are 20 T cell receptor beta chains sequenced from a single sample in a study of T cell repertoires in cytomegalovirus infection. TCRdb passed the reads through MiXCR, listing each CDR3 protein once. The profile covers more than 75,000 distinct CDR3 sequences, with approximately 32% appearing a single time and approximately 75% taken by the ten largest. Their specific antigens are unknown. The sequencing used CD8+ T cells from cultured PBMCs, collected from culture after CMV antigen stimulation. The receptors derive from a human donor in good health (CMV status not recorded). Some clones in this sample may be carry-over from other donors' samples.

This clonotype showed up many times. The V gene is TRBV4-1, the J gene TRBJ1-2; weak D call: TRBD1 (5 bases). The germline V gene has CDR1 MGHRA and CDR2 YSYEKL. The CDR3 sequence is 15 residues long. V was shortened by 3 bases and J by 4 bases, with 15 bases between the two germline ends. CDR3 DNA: TGCGCCAGCAGCCACCCCTTACGGGACCGCTATGGCTACACCTTC. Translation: CASSHPLRDRYGYTF.

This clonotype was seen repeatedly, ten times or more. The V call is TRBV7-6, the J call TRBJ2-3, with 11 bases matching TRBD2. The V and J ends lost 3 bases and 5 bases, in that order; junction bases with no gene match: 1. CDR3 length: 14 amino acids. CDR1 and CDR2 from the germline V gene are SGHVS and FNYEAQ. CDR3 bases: TGTGCCAGCAGCTTGGGGACTAGCGGAGATACGCAGTATTTT. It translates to CASSLGTSGDTQYF.

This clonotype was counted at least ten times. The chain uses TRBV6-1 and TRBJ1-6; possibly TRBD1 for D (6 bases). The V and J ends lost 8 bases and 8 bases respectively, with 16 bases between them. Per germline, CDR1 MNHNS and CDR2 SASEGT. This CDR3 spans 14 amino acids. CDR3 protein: CASARGKGYSPLHF. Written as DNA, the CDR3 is TGTGCCAGCGCGAGGGGGAAAGGTTATTCACCCCTCCACTTT.

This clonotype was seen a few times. The CDR3 loop is CATSDVGQGNTGELFF. The CDR3, as DNA: TGTGCCACCAGTGACGTTGGACAGGGGAACACCGGGGAGCTGTTTTTT. The chain recombines TRBV24-1 with TRBJ2-2; 8 bases align to TRBD1. Per the germline V gene, CDR1 is KGHDR and CDR2 is SFDVKD. The V and J ends lost 4 bases and 1 base, in that order; junction bases with no gene match: 4. This CDR3 has 16 residues.

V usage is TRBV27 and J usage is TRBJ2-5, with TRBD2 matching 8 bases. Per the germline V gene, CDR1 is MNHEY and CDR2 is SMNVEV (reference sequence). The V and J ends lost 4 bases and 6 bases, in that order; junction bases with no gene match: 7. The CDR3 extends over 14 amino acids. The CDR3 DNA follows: TGTGCCAGCAGTTCACAACTAGCGGCGAAGACCCAGTACTTC. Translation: CASSSQLAAKTQYF.

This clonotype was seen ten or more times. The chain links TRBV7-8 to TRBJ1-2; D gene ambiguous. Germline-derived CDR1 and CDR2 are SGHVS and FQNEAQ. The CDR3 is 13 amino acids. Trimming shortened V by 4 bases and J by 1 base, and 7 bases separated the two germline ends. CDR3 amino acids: CASSSRLNYGYTF. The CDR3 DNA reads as TGTGCCAGCAGCTCTCGGCTTAACTATGGCTACACCTTC.

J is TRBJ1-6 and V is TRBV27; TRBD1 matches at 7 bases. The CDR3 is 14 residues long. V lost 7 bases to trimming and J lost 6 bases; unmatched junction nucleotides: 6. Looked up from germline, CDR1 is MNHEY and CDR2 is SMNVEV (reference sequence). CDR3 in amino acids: CASTTGTANSPLHF. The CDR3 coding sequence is TGTGCCAGCACCACCGGGACAGCTAATTCACCCCTCCACTTT.

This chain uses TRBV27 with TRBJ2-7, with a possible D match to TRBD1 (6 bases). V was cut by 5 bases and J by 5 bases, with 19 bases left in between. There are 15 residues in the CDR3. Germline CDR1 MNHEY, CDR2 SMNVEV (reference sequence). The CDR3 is CASSPWGTRPDEQYF. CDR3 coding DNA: TGTGCCAGCAGTCCCTGGGGGACAAGGCCTGACGAGCAGTACTTC.

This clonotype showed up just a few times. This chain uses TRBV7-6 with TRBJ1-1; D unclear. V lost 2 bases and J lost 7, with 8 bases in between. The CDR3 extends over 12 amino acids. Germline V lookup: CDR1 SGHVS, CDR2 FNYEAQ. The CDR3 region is CASSLLSDEAFF. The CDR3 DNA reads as TGTGCCAGCAGCTTATTAAGCGATGAAGCTTTCTTT.

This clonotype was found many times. The CDR3 protein is CASSPGPGSYEQYF. CDR3 DNA sequence: TGTGCCAGCAGCCCGGGACCGGGGTCCTACGAGCAGTACTTC. The rearrangement uses TRBV7-3 and TRBJ2-7; perhaps D is TRBD1 or TRBD2 (5 bases each). V was shortened by 5 bases and J by 1 base, with 12 bases between the two germline ends. The CDR3 extends over 14 amino acids. Germline CDR1 and CDR2: SGHTA and FQGTGA.

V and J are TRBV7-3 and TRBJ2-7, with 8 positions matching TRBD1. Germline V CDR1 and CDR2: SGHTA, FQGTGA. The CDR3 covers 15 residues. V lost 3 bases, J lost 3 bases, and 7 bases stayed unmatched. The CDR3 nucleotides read TGTGCCAGCAGCTTCCATCCAGGGGGCTTCTACGAGCAGTACTTC. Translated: CASSFHPGGFYEQYF.

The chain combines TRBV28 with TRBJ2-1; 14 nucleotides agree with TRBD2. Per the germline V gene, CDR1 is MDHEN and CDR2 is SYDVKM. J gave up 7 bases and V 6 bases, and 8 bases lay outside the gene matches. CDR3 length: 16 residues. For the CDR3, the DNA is TGTGCCAGCAGCCCGACTAGCGGGGGGGCTCAAAATGAGCAGTTCTTC. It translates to CASSPTSGGAQNEQFF.

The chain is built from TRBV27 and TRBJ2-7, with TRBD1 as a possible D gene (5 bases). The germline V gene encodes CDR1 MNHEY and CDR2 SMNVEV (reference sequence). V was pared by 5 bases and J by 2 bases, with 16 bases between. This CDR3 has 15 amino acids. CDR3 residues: CASSASGLSPYEQYF. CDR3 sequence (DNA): TGTGCCAGCAGTGCTTCAGGGTTGTCCCCCTACGAGCAGTACTTC.

The CDR3 sequence is CASSIGASYNSPLHF. The CDR3 DNA reads TGTGCCAGTAGTATAGGGGCGTCCTATAATTCACCCCTCCACTTT. The genes are TRBV19 and TRBJ1-6; D not resolved. CDR1 LNHDA and CDR2 SQIVND come from the germline V gene (reference sequence). The CDR3 loop spans 15 amino acids. V lost 1 base and J lost 1, with 5 bases in between. Variable domain in full (rest from reference TRBV19 and TRBJ1-6): DGGITQSPKYLFRKEGQNVTLSCEQNLNHDAMYWYRQDPGQGLRLIYYSQIVNDFQKGDIAEGYSVSREKKESFPLTVTSAQKNPTAFYLCASSIGASYNSPLHFGNGTRLTVT.

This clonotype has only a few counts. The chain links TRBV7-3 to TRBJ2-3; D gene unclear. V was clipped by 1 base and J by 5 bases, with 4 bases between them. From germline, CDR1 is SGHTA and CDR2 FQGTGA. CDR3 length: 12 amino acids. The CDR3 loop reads CASSLSQDTQYF. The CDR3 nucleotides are TGTGCCAGCAGCTTAAGCCAAGATACGCAGTATTTT.

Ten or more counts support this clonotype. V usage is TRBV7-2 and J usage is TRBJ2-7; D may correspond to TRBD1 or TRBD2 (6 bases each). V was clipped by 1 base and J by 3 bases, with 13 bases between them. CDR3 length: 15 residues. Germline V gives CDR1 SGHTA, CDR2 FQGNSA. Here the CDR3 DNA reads TGTGCCAGCAGCTTAGGGGGGGACACTCACTACGAGCAGTACTTC. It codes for CASSLGGDTHYEQYF. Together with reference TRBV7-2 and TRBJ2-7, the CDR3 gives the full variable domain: GAGVSQSPSNKVTEKGKDVELRCDPISGHTALYWYRQSLGQGLEFLIYFQGNSAPDKSGLPSDRFSAERTGGSVSTLTIQRTQQEDSAVYLCASSLGGDTHYEQYFGPGTRLTVT.

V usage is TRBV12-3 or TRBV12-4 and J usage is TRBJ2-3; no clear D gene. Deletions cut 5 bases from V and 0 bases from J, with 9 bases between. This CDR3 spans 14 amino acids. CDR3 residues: CASSHASSTDTQYF. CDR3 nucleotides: TGTGCCAGCAGTCACGCCTCTAGCACAGATACGCAGTATTTT.

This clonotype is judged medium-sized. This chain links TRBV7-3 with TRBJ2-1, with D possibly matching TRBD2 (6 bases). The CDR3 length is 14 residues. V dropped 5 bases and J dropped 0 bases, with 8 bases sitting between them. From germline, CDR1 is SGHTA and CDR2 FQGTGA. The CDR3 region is CASSPGGSYNEQFF. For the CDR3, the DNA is TGTGCCAGCAGCCCCGGGGGCTCCTACAATGAGCAGTTCTTC.

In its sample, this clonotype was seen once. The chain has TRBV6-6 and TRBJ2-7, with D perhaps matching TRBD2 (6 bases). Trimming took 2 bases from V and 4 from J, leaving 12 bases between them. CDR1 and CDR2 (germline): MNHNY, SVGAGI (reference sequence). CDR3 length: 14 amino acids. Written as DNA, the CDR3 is TGTGCCAGCAGTTACGCCCCGGGGGTATACGAGCAGTACTTC. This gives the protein CASSYAPGVYEQYF.

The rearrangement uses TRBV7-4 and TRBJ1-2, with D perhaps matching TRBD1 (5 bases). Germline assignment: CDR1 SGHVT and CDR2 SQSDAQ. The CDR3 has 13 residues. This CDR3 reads CGGWTVGVIGYTF. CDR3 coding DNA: TGTGGGGGCTGGACGGTCGGTGTAATCGGCTACACCTTC.